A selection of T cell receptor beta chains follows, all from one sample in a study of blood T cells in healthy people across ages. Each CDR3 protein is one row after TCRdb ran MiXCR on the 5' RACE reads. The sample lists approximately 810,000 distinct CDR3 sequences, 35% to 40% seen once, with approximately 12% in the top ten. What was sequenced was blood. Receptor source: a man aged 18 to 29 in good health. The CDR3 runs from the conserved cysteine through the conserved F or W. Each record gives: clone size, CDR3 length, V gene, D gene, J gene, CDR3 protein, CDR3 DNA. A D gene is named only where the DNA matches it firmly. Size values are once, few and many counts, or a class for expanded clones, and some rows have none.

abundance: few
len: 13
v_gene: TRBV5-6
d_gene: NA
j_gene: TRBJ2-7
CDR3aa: CASSQDTTYEQYF
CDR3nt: TGTGCCAGCAGCCAGGACACCACCTACGAGCAGTACTTC

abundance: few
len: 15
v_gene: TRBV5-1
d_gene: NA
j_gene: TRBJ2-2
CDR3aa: CASSWFDTNTGELFF
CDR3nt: TGCGCCAGCAGCTGGTTCGACACGAACACCGGGGAGCTGTTTTTT

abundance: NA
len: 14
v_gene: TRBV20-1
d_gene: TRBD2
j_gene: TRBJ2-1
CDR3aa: CSAPASGGVGEQFF
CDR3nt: TGCAGTGCCCCGGCAAGCGGGGGTGTAGGGGAGCAGTTCTTC

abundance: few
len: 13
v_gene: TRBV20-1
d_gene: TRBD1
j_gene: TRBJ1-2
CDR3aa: CSARPGQGAGYTF
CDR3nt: TGCAGTGCTAGACCGGGACAGGGGGCTGGCTACACCTTC

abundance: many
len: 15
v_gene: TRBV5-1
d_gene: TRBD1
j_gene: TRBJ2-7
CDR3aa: CASSRRQGRSYEQYF
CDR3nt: TGCGCCAGCAGCAGACGACAGGGAAGGTCCTACGAGCAGTACTTC

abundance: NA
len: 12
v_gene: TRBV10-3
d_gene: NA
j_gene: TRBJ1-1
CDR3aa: CAISTGRTEAFF
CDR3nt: TGTGCCATCAGCACTGGTCGGACTGAAGCTTTCTTT

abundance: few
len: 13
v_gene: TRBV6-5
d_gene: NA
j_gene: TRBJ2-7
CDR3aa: CASSYGGDNEQYF
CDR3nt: TGTGCCAGCAGTTACGGGGGGGACAATGAGCAGTACTTC

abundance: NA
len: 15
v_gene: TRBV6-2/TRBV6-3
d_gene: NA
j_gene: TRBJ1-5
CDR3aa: CASSAAGILNQPQHF
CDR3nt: TGTGCCAGCAGCGCTGCAGGGATCCTTAATCAGCCCCAGCATTTT

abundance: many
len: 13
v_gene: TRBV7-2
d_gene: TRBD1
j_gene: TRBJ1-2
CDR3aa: CASSVAGGNGYTF
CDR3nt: TGTGCCAGCAGCGTAGCAGGGGGCAATGGCTACACCTTC

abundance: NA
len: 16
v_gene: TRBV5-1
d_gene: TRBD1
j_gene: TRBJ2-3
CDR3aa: CASSSTGIPFTDTQYF
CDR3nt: TGCGCCAGCAGCTCGACAGGGATCCCGTTCACAGATACGCAGTATTTT

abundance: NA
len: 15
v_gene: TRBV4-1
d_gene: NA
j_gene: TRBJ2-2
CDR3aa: CASSQASGGFGELFF
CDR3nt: TGCGCCAGCAGCCAAGCATCCGGGGGCTTCGGGGAGCTGTTTTTT

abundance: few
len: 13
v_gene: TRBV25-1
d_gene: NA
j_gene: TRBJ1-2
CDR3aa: CASSELFRDGYTF
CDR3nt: TGTGCCAGCAGTGAATTGTTCAGGGATGGCTACACCTTC

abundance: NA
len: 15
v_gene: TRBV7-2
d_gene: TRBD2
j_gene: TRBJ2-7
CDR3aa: CASSFTGTNSYEQYF
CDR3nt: TGTGCCAGCAGCTTCACCGGGACTAACTCCTACGAGCAGTACTTC

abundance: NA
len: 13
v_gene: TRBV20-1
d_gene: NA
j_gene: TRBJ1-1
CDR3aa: CSTTNVGGIEAFF
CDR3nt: TGCAGTACTACCAATGTGGGAGGCATTGAAGCTTTCTTT

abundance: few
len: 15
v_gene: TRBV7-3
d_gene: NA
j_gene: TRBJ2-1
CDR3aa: CASSLTSLGTYEQFF
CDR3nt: TGTGCCAGCAGCTTAACGAGTCTGGGGACCTATGAGCAGTTCTTC

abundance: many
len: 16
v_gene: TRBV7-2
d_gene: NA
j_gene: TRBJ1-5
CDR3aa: CASSQNSQGNNQPQHF
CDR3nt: TGTGCCAGCAGCCAAAACTCACAGGGAAACAATCAGCCCCAGCATTTT

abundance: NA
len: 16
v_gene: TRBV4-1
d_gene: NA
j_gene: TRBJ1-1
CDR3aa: CASSQDQYGGATEAFF
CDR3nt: TGCGCCAGCAGCCAAGATCAGTACGGGGGGGCCACTGAAGCTTTCTTT

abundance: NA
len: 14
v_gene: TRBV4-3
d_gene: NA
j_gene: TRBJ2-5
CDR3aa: CASSQEVTWETQYF
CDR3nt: TGCGCCAGCAGCCAAGAGGTTACCTGGGAGACCCAGTACTTC

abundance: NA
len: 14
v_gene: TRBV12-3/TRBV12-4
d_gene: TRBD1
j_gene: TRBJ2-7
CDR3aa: CASSLRDRSYEQYF
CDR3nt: TGTGCCAGCAGTCTCCGGGACAGATCCTACGAGCAGTACTTC

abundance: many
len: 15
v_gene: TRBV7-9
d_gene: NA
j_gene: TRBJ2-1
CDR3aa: CASSLGLRIYNEQFF
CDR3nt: TGTGCCAGCAGCTTAGGTCTCCGGATATACAATGAGCAGTTCTTC

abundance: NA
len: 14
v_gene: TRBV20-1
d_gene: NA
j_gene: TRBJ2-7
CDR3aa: CSARDRPGVHEQYF
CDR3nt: TGCAGTGCTAGAGATCGCCCGGGTGTCCACGAGCAGTACTTC

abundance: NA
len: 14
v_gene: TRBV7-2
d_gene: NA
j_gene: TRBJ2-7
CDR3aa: CASSHGQHSYEQYF
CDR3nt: TGTGCCAGCAGCCACGGACAGCACTCCTACGAGCAGTACTTC

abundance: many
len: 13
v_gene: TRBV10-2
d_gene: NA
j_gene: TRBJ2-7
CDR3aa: CASSEGQSYEQYF
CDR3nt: TGCGCCAGCAGTGAAGGGCAGTCCTACGAGCAGTACTTC

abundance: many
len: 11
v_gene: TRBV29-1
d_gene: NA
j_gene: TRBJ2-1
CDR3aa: CSDEATPEQFF
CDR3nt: TGCAGCGACGAGGCGACGCCAGAGCAGTTCTTC

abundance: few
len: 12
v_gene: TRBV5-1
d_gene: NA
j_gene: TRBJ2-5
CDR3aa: CASSGGPRTQYF
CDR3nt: TGCGCCAGCAGCGGGGGACCCCGGACCCAGTACTTC

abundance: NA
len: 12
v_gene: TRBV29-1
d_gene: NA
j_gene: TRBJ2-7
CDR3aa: CSVEDQGLEQYF
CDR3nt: TGCAGCGTTGAAGATCAAGGGCTCGAGCAGTACTTC

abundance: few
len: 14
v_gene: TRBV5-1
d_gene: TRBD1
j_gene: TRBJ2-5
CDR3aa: CASRPDRVEETQYF
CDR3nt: TGCGCCAGCAGGCCTGACAGGGTTGAAGAGACCCAGTACTTC

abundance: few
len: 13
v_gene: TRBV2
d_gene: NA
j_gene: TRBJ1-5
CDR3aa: CASTETSNQPQHF
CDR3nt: TGTGCCAGCACCGAGACAAGTAATCAGCCCCAGCATTTT

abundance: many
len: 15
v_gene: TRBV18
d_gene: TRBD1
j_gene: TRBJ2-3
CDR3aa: CASSPGQRSTDTQYF
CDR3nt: TGTGCCAGCTCGCCGGGACAGCGAAGCACAGATACGCAGTATTTT

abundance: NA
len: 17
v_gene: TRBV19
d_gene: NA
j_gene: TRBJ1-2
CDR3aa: CASSKILGGLRNYGYTF
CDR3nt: TGTGCCAGTAGTAAGATACTCGGTGGCTTGAGGAACTATGGCTACACCTTC

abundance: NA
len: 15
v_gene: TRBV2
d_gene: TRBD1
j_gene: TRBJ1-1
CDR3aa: CASSLLRQGTTEAFF
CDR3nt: TGTGCCAGCAGTCTACTCAGACAGGGGACCACTGAAGCTTTCTTT

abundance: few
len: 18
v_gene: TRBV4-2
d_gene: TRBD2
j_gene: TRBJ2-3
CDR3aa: CASSRGGGSGAPGNTQYF
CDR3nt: TGTGCCAGCAGTCGGGGGGGTGGTAGCGGGGCCCCCGGCAATACGCAGTATTTT

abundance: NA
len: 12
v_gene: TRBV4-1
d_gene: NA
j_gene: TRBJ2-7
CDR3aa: CASSQEVYEQYF
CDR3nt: TGCGCCAGCAGCCAAGAGGTCTACGAGCAGTACTTC

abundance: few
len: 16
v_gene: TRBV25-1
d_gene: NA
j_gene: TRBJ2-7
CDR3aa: CASSDSPGHKTYEQYF
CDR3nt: TGTGCCAGCAGTGACTCCCCGGGACACAAAACCTACGAGCAGTACTTC

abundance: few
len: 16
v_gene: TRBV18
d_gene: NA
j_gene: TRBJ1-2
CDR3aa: CASSRGEGISDYGYTF
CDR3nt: TGTGCCAGCTCACGCGGGGAGGGGATTTCAGACTATGGCTACACCTTC

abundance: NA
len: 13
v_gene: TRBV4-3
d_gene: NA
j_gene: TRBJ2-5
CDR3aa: CASSQVAAETQYF
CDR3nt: TGCGCCAGCAGCCAAGTCGCAGCAGAGACCCAGTACTTC

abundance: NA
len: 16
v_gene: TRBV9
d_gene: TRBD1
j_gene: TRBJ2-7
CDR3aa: CASSPRGQSFSYEQYF
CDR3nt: TGTGCCAGCAGCCCGAGGGGACAGTCCTTCTCCTACGAGCAGTACTTC

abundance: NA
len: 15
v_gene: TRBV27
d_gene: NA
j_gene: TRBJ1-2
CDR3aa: CASKGHRGVADGYTF
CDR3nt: TGTGCCAGCAAGGGGCACCGGGGGGTCGCTGATGGCTACACCTTC

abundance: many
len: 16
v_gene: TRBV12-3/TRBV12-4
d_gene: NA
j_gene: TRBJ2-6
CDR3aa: CASSSRLQTGANVLTF
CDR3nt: TGTGCCAGCAGTTCCCGCCTTCAGACTGGGGCCAACGTCCTGACTTTC

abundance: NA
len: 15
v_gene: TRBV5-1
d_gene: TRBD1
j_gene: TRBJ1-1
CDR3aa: CASSFQGQMNTEAFF
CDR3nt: TGCGCCAGCAGTTTCCAGGGACAGATGAACACTGAAGCTTTCTTT

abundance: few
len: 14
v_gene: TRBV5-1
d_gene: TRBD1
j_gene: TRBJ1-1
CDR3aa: CASSKGTGETEAFF
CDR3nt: TGCGCCAGCAGCAAAGGGACAGGGGAAACTGAAGCTTTCTTT

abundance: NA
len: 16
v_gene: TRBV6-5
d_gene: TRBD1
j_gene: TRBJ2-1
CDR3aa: CASSPSRDRFNNEQFF
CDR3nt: TGTGCCAGCAGTCCTTCCCGGGACAGGTTTAACAATGAGCAGTTCTTC

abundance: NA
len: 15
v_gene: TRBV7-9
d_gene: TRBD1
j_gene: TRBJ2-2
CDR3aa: CASSLTDRGHGELFF
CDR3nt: TGTGCCAGCAGCTTAACGGACAGGGGGCACGGGGAGCTGTTTTTT

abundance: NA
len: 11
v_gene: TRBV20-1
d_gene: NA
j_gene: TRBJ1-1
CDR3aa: CSAKGQSEVFF
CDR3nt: TGCAGTGCTAAAGGACAGAGTGAAGTTTTCTTT

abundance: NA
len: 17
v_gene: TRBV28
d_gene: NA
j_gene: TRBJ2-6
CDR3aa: CASSFPRRRSGANVLTF
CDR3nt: TGTGCCAGCAGTTTCCCCAGACGAAGATCTGGGGCCAACGTCCTGACTTTC